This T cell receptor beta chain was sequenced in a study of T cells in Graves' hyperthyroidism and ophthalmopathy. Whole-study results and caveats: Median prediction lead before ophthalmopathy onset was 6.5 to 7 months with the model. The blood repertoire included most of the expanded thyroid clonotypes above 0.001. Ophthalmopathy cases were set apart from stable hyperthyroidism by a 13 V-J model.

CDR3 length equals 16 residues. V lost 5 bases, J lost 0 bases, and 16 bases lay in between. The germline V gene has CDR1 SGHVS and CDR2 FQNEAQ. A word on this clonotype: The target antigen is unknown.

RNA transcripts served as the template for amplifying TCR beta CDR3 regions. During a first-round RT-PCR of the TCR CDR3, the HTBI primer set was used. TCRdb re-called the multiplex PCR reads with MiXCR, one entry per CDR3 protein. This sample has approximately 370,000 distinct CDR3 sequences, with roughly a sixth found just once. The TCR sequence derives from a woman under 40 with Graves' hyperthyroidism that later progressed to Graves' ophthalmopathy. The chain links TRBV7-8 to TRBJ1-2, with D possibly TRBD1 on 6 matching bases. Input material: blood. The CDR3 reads CASSESNRVANYGYTF. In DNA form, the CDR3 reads TGTGCCAGCAGCGAGAGCAACAGGGTGGCTAACTATGGCTACACCTTC. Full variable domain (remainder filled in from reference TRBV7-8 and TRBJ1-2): GAGVSQSPRYKVAKRGQDVALRCDPISGHVSLFWYQQALGQGPEFLTYFQNEAQLDKSGLPSDRFFAERPEGSVSTLKIQRTQQEDSAVYLCASSESNRVANYGYTFGSGTRLTVV.